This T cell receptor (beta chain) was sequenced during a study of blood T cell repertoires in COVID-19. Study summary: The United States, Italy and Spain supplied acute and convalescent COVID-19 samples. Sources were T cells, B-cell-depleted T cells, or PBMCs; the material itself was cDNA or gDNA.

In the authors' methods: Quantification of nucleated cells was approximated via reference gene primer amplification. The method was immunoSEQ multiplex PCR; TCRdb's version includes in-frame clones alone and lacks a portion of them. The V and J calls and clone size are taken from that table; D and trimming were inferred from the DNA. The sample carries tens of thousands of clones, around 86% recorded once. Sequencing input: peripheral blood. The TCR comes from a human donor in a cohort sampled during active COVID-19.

CDR3 sequence: CSASVVPGQGVPDTQYF. Written as DNA, the CDR3 is TGCAGTGCTAGTGTCGTACCGGGACAGGGGGTTCCAGATACGCAGTATTTT. The genes are TRBV20-1 and TRBJ2-3, with 11 bases identical to TRBD1. This CDR3 comprises 17 residues. The germline CDR1 and CDR2 sequences are DFQATT and SNEGSKA (reference sequence). V lost 3 bases to trimming and J lost 4 bases; unmatched junction nucleotides: 12.